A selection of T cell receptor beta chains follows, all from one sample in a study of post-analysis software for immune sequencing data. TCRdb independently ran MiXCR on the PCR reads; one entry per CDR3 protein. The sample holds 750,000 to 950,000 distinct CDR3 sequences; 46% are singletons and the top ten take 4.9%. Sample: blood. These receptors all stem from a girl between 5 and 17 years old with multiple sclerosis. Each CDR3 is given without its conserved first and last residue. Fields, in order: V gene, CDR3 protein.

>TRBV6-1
ASTQKGAGALGANVLT
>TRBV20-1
SARVRDRELGGYT
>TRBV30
AWSVRTDTEAF
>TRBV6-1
ASSDLVAGTDTQY
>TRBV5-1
ASSPRVMNTEAF
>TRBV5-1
ASSLATGSADTQY
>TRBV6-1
ASSPMLRTGIFEYGYT
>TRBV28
ASSIRGNYGYT
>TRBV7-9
ASSRLSGGSYEQY
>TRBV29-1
SVERTDHGYT
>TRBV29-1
SVGIAGGGGEQF
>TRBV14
ASSHVGTGARVGEKLF
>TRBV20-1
SGRASGRLDTQY
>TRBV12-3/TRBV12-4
ASGAGNPPLH
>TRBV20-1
SVKRSDTQY
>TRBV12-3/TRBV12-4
ASSFRTGGFDTQY
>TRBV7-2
ASSLATSMQY
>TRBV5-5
ASSPGTGIGTYGYT
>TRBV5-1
ASSLGEPAYEQY
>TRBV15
ATSRGLTLAGMDTQY
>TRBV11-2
ASSFRAPLTGERVQYNEQY
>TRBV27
ASSLGAGGGNEQF
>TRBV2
ASTLLAASTSNEQF
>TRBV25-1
ASERGYEQY
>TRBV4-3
ASSQDPVGSGRTNIQY
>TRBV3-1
ASSLPFRPYNEQF
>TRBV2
ASSKGLAGGSQETQY
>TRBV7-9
ASSFNPGQQF
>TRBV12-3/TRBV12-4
ASSSQGRAF
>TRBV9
ASSVGIPADTQY
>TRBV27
ASSQAGGGETQY
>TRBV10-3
AISGPGLAGTDTQY
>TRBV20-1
SALPTDKEQF